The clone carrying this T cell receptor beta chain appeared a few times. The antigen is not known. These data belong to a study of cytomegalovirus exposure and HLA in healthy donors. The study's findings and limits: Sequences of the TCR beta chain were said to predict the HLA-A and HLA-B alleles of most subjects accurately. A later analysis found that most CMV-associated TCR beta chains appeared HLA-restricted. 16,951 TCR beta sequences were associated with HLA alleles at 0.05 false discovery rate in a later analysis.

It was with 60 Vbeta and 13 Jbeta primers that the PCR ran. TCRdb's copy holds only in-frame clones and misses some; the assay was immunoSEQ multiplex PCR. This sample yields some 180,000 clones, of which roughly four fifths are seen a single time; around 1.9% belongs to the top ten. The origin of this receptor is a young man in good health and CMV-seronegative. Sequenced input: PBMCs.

The CDR3 sequence is CASSETQGTMSYEQYF. The DNA for the CDR3 is TGTGCCAGCAGTGAAACTCAGGGGACCATGTCCTACGAGCAGTACTTC. V gene TRBV2 combines with J gene TRBJ2-7; D perhaps matches TRBD1 (6 bases). CDR3 size: 16 residues. CDR1 is SNHLY and CDR2 is FYNNEI in the germline V gene. V was pared by 2 bases and J by 1 base, with 15 bases between.